This paragraph covers one TCR beta chain sequence. Its antigen is undetermined. With a much larger clone just one base away, this may be a read error. Here the CDR3 omits its conserved ending phenylalanine or tryptophan, so a read error is the likely source. The sample originates from a study of T cell repertoires in cytomegalovirus infection. Turning to the study itself: Indicated by public TCR beta signatures were CMV infection and matching HLA type.

Findings of the study overall: Within the response measured ex vivo, HLA-C-restricted CMV-specific TCR beta clonotypes were dominant. Carriage of CMV together with the relevant HLA was identifiable through cumulative public TCR beta family frequency.

TCRdb used MiXCR to reprocess the reads, holding one entry per CDR3 protein. The sample lists approximately 550,000 distinct CDR3 sequences, 15% to 20% occurring once. V was clipped by 5 bases and J by 2 bases, with 12 bases between them. The CDR3 covers 14 residues. Germline lookup yields CDR1 SGHVT and CDR2 SQSDAQ. The V and J genes are TRBV7-4 and TRBJ2-5; D is undetermined. This clonotype was obtained from a human donor in good health (CMV status not recorded). Some clones in this sample may be carry-over from other donors' samples. Material for sequencing was CD8+ T cells from PBMCs. The CDR3 region has the DNA TGTGCCAGCAGCCCACCCCAAGGTCAAGAGACCCAGTACTCC. This sequence encodes CASSPPQGQETQYS.